A selection of T cell receptor beta chains follows, all from one sample in a study of CD8 T cells in ankylosing spondylitis. A single record per CDR3 protein comes from TCRdb applying MiXCR to the 5' RACE reads. In the table there are around 27,000 distinct CDR3 sequences, around 2.5% of which are singletons. The sequenced sample was blood, either unsorted or a sorted T cell fraction (not recorded which). The receptors originated from a female donor with ankylosing spondylitis or in good health (not recorded which). Each CDR3 is given with its conserved first and last residue. A D gene is named only where the DNA matches it firmly. Not every row has a clone size; where given, it reads once, few, many or a size class.

>.|many|TRBV9|TRBJ1-5
CASSVGSVPSQPQHF
TGTGCCAGCAGCGTAGGGTCTGTCCCCTCCCAGCCCCAGCATTTT
>.|many|TRBV9|TRBJ2-1
CASSVDQGPNEQFF
TGTGCCAGCAGCGTAGACCAGGGTCCCAATGAGCAGTTCTTC
>.|many|TRBV9|TRBJ2-3
CASSQHAGAGTDTQYF
TGTGCCAGCAGCCAGCACGCGGGGGCCGGCACAGATACGCAGTATTTT
>.|many|TRBV9|TRBJ1-4
CASSVAPGEKLFF
TGTGCCAGCAGCGTAGCTCCGGGGGAAAAACTGTTTTTT
>.|many|TRBV9|TRBJ1-1
CASNPREEMNTEAFF
TGTGCCAGCAATCCGAGGGAGGAGATGAACACTGAAGCTTTCTTT
>.|many|TRBV9|TRBJ2-3
CASSVGVVTDTQYF
TGTGCCAGCAGCGTAGGGGTAGTCACAGATACGCAGTATTTT
>.|many|TRBV9|TRBJ1-1
CASSVDRVNTEAFF
TGTGCCAGCAGCGTAGATCGAGTGAACACTGAAGCTTTCTTT
>TRBD1|many|TRBV9|TRBJ2-2
CASSVGTGDTGELFF
TGTGCCAGCAGCGTCGGGACAGGGGACACCGGGGAGCTGTTTTTT
>TRBD1|many|TRBV9|TRBJ2-6
CASSVGQGSGANVLTF
TGTGCCAGCAGCGTAGGACAGGGATCTGGGGCCAACGTCCTGACTTTC
>.|many|TRBV9|TRBJ2-3
CASSVGLDSVTQYF
TGTGCCAGCAGCGTAGGACTAGACTCTGTTACGCAGTATTTT
>.|many|TRBV9|TRBJ2-2
CASSVSRGASTGELFF
TGTGCCAGCAGCGTATCCCGAGGGGCCAGCACCGGGGAGCTGTTTTTT
>.|many|TRBV9|TRBJ1-1
CASSVELMNTEAFF
TGTGCCAGCAGCGTAGAGTTAATGAACACTGAAGCTTTCTTT
>TRBD2|many|TRBV9|TRBJ2-5
CASSVDRGGQETQYF
TGTGCCAGCAGCGTTGACCGGGGGGGCCAAGAGACCCAGTACTTC
>.|many|TRBV9|TRBJ2-5
CASSVSGRAQETQYF
TGTGCCAGCAGCGTTTCGGGCAGGGCACAAGAGACCCAGTACTTC
>TRBD2|many|TRBV9|TRBJ2-3
CASSGGGYRTDTQYF
TGTGCCAGCAGCGGCGGGGGGTACCGCACAGATACGCAGTATTTT
>TRBD2|many|TRBV9|TRBJ2-2
CASSPSTGGFTGELFF
TGTGCCAGCAGCCCCTCAACGGGGGGATTCACCGGGGAGCTGTTTTTT
>TRBD1|many|TRBV9|TRBJ2-7
CASSQETGMFYEQYF
TGTGCCAGCAGCCAAGAGACAGGGATGTTCTACGAGCAGTACTTC
>TRBD2|many|TRBV9|TRBJ2-1
CASSVESLAGDQFF
TGTGCCAGCAGCGTAGAAAGTCTAGCGGGGGACCAGTTCTTC
>.|many|TRBV9|TRBJ2-2
CASRGAETGTGELFF
TGTGCCAGCCGCGGGGCTGAGACGGGCACCGGGGAGCTGTTTTTT
>.|many|TRBV9|TRBJ2-1
CASSPGGYYNEQFF
TGTGCCAGCAGCCCCGGGGGCTACTACAATGAGCAGTTCTTC
>.|many|TRBV2|TRBJ2-2
CAKWGGFMNTGELFF
TGTGCCAAGTGGGGAGGATTCATGAACACCGGGGAGCTGTTTTTT
>TRBD2|.|TRBV9|TRBJ2-3
CASARGRAGTDAQYF
TGTGCCAGCGCTCGCGGGAGGGCCGGGACAGATGCGCAGTATTTT
>.|many|TRBV9|TRBJ2-7
CASSAARQGYEQYF
TGTGCCAGCAGCGCAGCACGGCAGGGTTACGAGCAGTACTTC
>.|many|TRBV9|TRBJ1-1
CASSVVVGPNTEAFF
TGTGCCAGCAGCGTAGTTGTGGGCCCGAACACTGAAGCTTTCTTT
>.|many|TRBV9|TRBJ2-1
CASSVTPGTYEQFF
TGTGCCAGCAGCGTTACGCCTGGGACCTATGAGCAGTTCTTC
>.|many|TRBV9|TRBJ2-3
CASSATTGTDTQYF
TGTGCCAGCAGCGCTACGACAGGCACAGATACGCAGTATTTT
>.|many|TRBV9|TRBJ2-1
CASSVAFSGANEQFF
TGTGCCAGCAGCGTAGCTTTCTCCGGGGCGAATGAGCAGTTCTTC
>TRBD2|many|TRBV9|TRBJ2-1
CASSVGLAIYNEQFF
TGTGCCAGCAGCGTAGGACTAGCGATATACAATGAGCAGTTCTTC
>.|many|TRBV9|TRBJ1-4
CASSVGRNNEKLFF
TGTGCCAGCAGCGTAGGACGGAATAATGAAAAACTGTTTTTT
>TRBD2|many|TRBV9|TRBJ2-1
CASSITSGSRNEQFF
TGTGCCAGCAGCATTACTAGCGGTTCCCGAAATGAGCAGTTCTTC
>TRBD2|many|TRBV9|TRBJ2-1
CASSVGPSGGHNEQFF
TGTGCCAGCAGCGTAGGGCCTAGCGGGGGGCACAATGAGCAGTTCTTC
>TRBD2|many|TRBV9|TRBJ2-2
CASSARRSGGNTGELFF
TGTGCCAGCAGCGCCCGCCGGAGCGGGGGGAACACCGGGGAGCTGTTTTTT
>.|many|TRBV9|TRBJ2-7
CASSVDPDSSYEQYF
TGTGCCAGCAGCGTAGATCCTGACAGCTCCTACGAGCAGTACTTC
>TRBD2|many|TRBV9|TRBJ2-3
CASSVAGGKLSDTQYF
TGTGCCAGCAGCGTAGCGGGGGGTAAGCTTTCAGATACGCAGTATTTT
>.|many|TRBV9|TRBJ2-7
CASSGGPYEQYF
TGTGCCAGCAGCGGAGGACCCTACGAGCAGTACTTC
>.|many|TRBV9|TRBJ2-5
CASSDRVKETQYF
TGTGCCAGCAGCGACAGGGTTAAGGAGACCCAGTACTTC
>.|many|TRBV9|TRBJ2-1
CASSNGGRPEQFF
TGTGCCAGCAGCAATGGAGGCCGCCCTGAGCAGTTCTTC
>TRBD1|many|TRBV9|TRBJ2-7
CASSVEGGTGAYEQYF
TGTGCCAGCAGCGTAGAAGGCGGGACAGGAGCATACGAGCAGTACTTC
>TRBD1|many|TRBV9|TRBJ2-2
CASSARQGVAGELFF
TGTGCCAGCAGCGCCCGACAGGGGGTAGCCGGGGAGCTGTTTTTT
>TRBD2|medium-sized|TRBV9|TRBJ2-2
CASSPQVTSQNTGELFF
TGTGCCAGCAGCCCACAAGTGACTAGCCAAAACACCGGGGAGCTGTTTTTT
>.|many|TRBV9|TRBJ1-3
CASSVGAQSSGNTIYF
TGTGCCAGCAGCGTGGGGGCGCAGAGCTCTGGAAACACCATATATTTT
>TRBD1|many|TRBV9|TRBJ2-6
CASSVGTGGSGANVLTF
TGTGCCAGCAGCGTAGGAACAGGGGGCTCTGGGGCCAACGTCCTGACTTTC
>.|many|TRBV9|TRBJ1-6
CASSVGTDYNSPLHF
TGTGCCAGCAGCGTAGGGACAGACTATAATTCACCCCTCCACTTT
>.|many|TRBV9|TRBJ2-2
CASSRGFTGELFF
TGTGCCAGCAGCAGGGGTTTCACCGGGGAGCTGTTTTTT
>.|many|TRBV9|TRBJ2-3
CASSGQSSTDTQYF
TGTGCCAGCAGTGGACAGTCTAGCACAGATACGCAGTATTTT
>.|many|TRBV9|TRBJ2-5
CASSVRLQETQYF
TGTGCCAGCAGCGTAAGACTACAAGAGACCCAGTACTTC
>TRBD2|many|TRBV9|TRBJ2-3
CASSVLAGGYTDTQYF
TGTGCCAGCAGCGTTCTAGCGGGAGGCTACACAGATACGCAGTATTTT
>.|.|TRBV9|TRBJ2-2
CASSPVAGVLGSCFF
.
>.|many|TRBV9|TRBJ2-7
CASSVSANSYEQYF
TGTGCCAGCAGCGTAAGTGCCAACTCCTACGAGCAGTACTTC
>.|many|TRBV21-1|TRBJ2-7
CASSKSNSGGICGQYF
TGTGCCAGCAGCAAATCGAATAGCGGGGGTATATGCGGGCAGTACTTC
>TRBD2|many|TRBV9|TRBJ2-1
CASTPISGAVGNEQFF
TGTGCCAGCACCCCAATCAGCGGGGCCGTGGGTAATGAGCAGTTCTTC
>TRBD1|many|TRBV9|TRBJ1-6
CASSVKTGGDSPLHF
TGTGCCAGCAGCGTAAAGACAGGGGGCGATTCACCCCTCCACTTT
>.|many|TRBV9|TRBJ2-1
CASSVVLTGGTEQFF
TGTGCCAGCAGCGTAGTTCTGACTGGGGGCACTGAGCAGTTCTTC
>TRBD1|many|TRBV9|TRBJ2-2
CASNQGQDTTGELFF
TGTGCCAGCAACCAGGGACAGGACACCACCGGGGAGCTGTTTTTT
>TRBD1|many|TRBV9|TRBJ2-7
CASSSGVRTGAYEQYF
TGTGCCAGCAGCTCAGGGGTGCGGACAGGGGCCTACGAGCAGTACTTC
>.|many|TRBV9|TRBJ2-5
CASSVRGATNRGETQYF
TGTGCCAGCAGCGTAAGAGGGGCTACTAACCGGGGGGAGACCCAGTACTTC
>.|medium-sized|TRBV9|TRBJ1-1
CASSFLRDGTEAFF
TGTGCCAGCAGCTTTTTACGGGATGGCACTGAAGCTTTCTTT
>TRBD2|many|TRBV9|TRBJ2-3
CASGGSGRGDTQYF
TGTGCCAGTGGGGGCAGCGGGAGAGGCGATACGCAGTATTTT
>TRBD2|many|TRBV9|TRBJ2-3
CASSEGLANTDTQYF
TGTGCCAGCAGCGAGGGACTAGCGAACACAGATACGCAGTATTTT